The clone carrying this T cell receptor (beta chain) was detected once. The target antigen is unknown. The data were produced by immunoSEQ multiplex PCR, yet TCRdb's version contains in-frame clones alone and is incomplete. Counted here are 150,000 to 180,000 clones, 85% to 90% occurring once; the ten biggest clones make up roughly 5.8%. The data belong to a study of T cell responses to AZD1222 COVID-19 vaccine. Study-level results: As reported, nearly half of all spike-specific TCRs target variant regions that are unmutated. The donors showed a predominance of white British ancestry and of females, with possible underestimation of clonal diversity. The study found vaccine-associated CD4 TCRs spanning spike, dominant at 160-218 and 743-854. Vaccination with two AZD1222 doses was followed by a rise in Spike-specific TCR breadth and depth.

The V end was cut by 8 bases, the J end by 0 bases, with 8 bases between. Germline V gene lookup returns CDR1 MDHEN and CDR2 SYDVKM. The CDR3 is 12 residues long. The rearrangement links TRBV28 to TRBJ2-7; no firm D call. The starting material was peripheral blood, obtained on day 0 of MenACWY control vaccination. The receptor's source is an adult in good health. In DNA form, the CDR3 reads TGTGCCAGCGGGCAGGCCTCCTACGAGCAGTACGTC. Amino acids: CASGQASYEQYV.